This is a list of T cell receptor beta chains from one sample in a study of T-cell memory formation after mild COVID-19. TCRdb ran MiXCR on the 5' RACE reads and lists one entry per CDR3 protein. The table lists 120,000 to 150,000 distinct CDR3 sequences, about a fifth of them singletons, with approximately 2.3% in the top ten. Input material: PBMCs or a T cell subset sorted from them (not recorded which). These receptors all come from an adult woman who had mild COVID-19 (a few samples of this study predate the infection). Cell type and time point are not known. Each CDR3 is given with its conserved first and last residue. The D gene is left open where the match is weak. A row's size may be missing; if present it is once, few, many or a size class.

CDR3: CASSQDVSPGNTIYF
DNA: TGTGCCAGCAGCCAAGATGTGAGTCCTGGAAACACCATATATTTT
V: TRBV3-1
size: .
D: .
J: TRBJ1-3
length: 15

CDR3: CASSPRGNQPQHF
DNA: TGCGCCAGCAGCCCACGAGGCAATCAGCCCCAGCATTTT
V: TRBV5-1
size: .
D: .
J: TRBJ1-5
length: 13

CDR3: CASSSPSGTGTNEQFF
DNA: TGTGCCAGCAGTTCCCCTTCCGGGACAGGGACGAATGAGCAGTTCTTC
V: TRBV12-3/TRBV12-4
size: .
D: TRBD1
J: TRBJ2-1
length: 16

CDR3: CASRSLTDTQYF
DNA: TGTGCCAGCAGGTCGCTTACAGATACGCAGTATTTT
V: TRBV2
size: many
D: .
J: TRBJ2-3
length: 12

CDR3: CASSLNRAEAFF
DNA: TGTGCCAGCAGCCTAAACAGGGCTGAAGCTTTCTTT
V: TRBV3-1
size: few
D: .
J: TRBJ1-1
length: 12

CDR3: CASSPRTGLGQETQYF
DNA: TGTGCCAGCTCACCCAGGACAGGGTTGGGGCAAGAGACCCAGTACTTC
V: TRBV18
size: .
D: TRBD1
J: TRBJ2-5
length: 16

CDR3: CASSPGSGVAQYF
DNA: TGTGCCAGCTCACCGGGCTCGGGAGTAGCCCAGTACTTC
V: TRBV18
size: .
D: .
J: TRBJ2-7
length: 13

CDR3: CSGMDPNTGELFF
DNA: TGCAGTGGCATGGACCCGAACACCGGGGAGCTGTTTTTT
V: TRBV20-1
size: .
D: .
J: TRBJ2-2
length: 13

CDR3: CSAGTSVYEQYF
DNA: TGCAGTGCTGGGACTAGCGTCTACGAGCAGTACTTC
V: TRBV20-1
size: many
D: TRBD2
J: TRBJ2-7
length: 12

CDR3: CASSPGRRSDTGELFF
DNA: TGCGCCAGCAGCCCCGGACGGCGATCTGACACCGGGGAGCTGTTTTTT
V: TRBV4-1
size: few
D: .
J: TRBJ2-2
length: 16

CDR3: CTTGYSGSRTDTQYF
DNA: TGCACCACGGGGTACTCGGGTTCTCGCACAGATACGCAGTATTTT
V: TRBV20-1
size: few
D: .
J: TRBJ2-3
length: 15

CDR3: CASSFGGYEQYF
DNA: TGCGCCAGCAGCTTCGGAGGTTACGAGCAGTACTTC
V: TRBV5-1
size: many
D: .
J: TRBJ2-7
length: 12

CDR3: CASRWTGDSGNTIYF
DNA: TGTGCCAGCAGGTGGACAGGGGACTCTGGAAACACCATATATTTT
V: TRBV7-2
size: .
D: TRBD1
J: TRBJ1-3
length: 15

CDR3: CASSPTGYQETQYF
DNA: TGTGCCAGCAGCCCAACAGGGTACCAAGAGACCCAGTACTTC
V: TRBV5-5
size: few
D: .
J: TRBJ2-5
length: 14

CDR3: CASSLASGEEKLFF
DNA: TGTGCCAGCAGCTTGGCTTCAGGGGAAGAAAAACTGTTTTTT
V: TRBV7-9
size: .
D: .
J: TRBJ1-4
length: 14

CDR3: CASSSLASGQFF
DNA: TGTGCCAGCAGCTCCCTAGCTTCAGGGCAGTTCTTC
V: TRBV7-2
size: few
D: .
J: TRBJ2-1
length: 12

CDR3: CASSQGGASNTEAFF
DNA: TGCGCCAGCAGCCAAGGAGGGGCGTCGAACACTGAAGCTTTCTTT
V: TRBV4-3
size: .
D: .
J: TRBJ1-1
length: 15

CDR3: CSAEEGLGNEQFF
DNA: TGCAGCGCCGAAGAGGGACTAGGAAATGAGCAGTTCTTC
V: TRBV29-1
size: few
D: TRBD2
J: TRBJ2-1
length: 13

CDR3: CASSPGQYNSPLHF
DNA: TGTGCCAGCAGCCCAGGACAGTATAATTCACCCCTCCACTTT
V: TRBV12-3/TRBV12-4
size: many
D: .
J: TRBJ1-6
length: 14

CDR3: CASSWGDRWNTEAFF
DNA: TGTGCCAGCAGCTGGGGGGACAGATGGAACACTGAAGCTTTCTTT
V: TRBV5-5
size: few
D: TRBD1
J: TRBJ1-1
length: 15

CDR3: CASTLGVGLASYEQYF
DNA: TGTGCCAGCACCTTGGGGGTCGGACTAGCCTCCTACGAGCAGTACTTC
V: TRBV7-2
size: few
D: TRBD2
J: TRBJ2-7
length: 16

CDR3: CASRDSGTGRFGELFF
DNA: TGTGCCAGCAGGGACTCCGGGACAGGGCGTTTTGGGGAGCTGTTTTTT
V: TRBV12-3/TRBV12-4
size: .
D: TRBD1
J: TRBJ2-2
length: 16

CDR3: CASSLTGPLEGYTF
DNA: TGTGCCAGCAGCTTAACGGGGCCTCTCGAGGGCTACACCTTC
V: TRBV7-2
size: .
D: .
J: TRBJ1-2
length: 14

CDR3: CASRAETGGSYEQYF
DNA: TGCGCCAGCAGGGCGGAGACAGGGGGCTCCTACGAGCAGTACTTC
V: TRBV5-1
size: .
D: TRBD1
J: TRBJ2-7
length: 15

CDR3: CASSVVSTDTQYF
DNA: TGTGCCAGCAGCGTAGTTAGCACAGATACGCAGTATTTT
V: TRBV9
size: many
D: .
J: TRBJ2-3
length: 13

CDR3: CASSLEGGTGELFF
DNA: TGCGCCAGCAGCTTGGAAGGGGGGACCGGGGAGCTGTTTTTT
V: TRBV5-1
size: few
D: .
J: TRBJ2-2
length: 14

CDR3: CASSPHGGLMSDTQYF
DNA: TGTGCCAGCAGCCCCCATGGGGGATTAATGTCGGATACGCAGTATTTT
V: TRBV7-2
size: .
D: .
J: TRBJ2-3
length: 16

CDR3: CASHRQGRDTGELFF
DNA: TGTGCCAGCCATCGACAGGGAAGGGACACCGGGGAGCTGTTTTTT
V: TRBV18
size: .
D: TRBD1
J: TRBJ2-2
length: 15

CDR3: CAWSPRGGGSPLHF
DNA: TGTGCCTGGAGTCCTCGGGGAGGCGGATCACCCCTCCACTTT
V: TRBV30
size: .
D: .
J: TRBJ1-6
length: 14

CDR3: CSVGAWLGGSSIQYF
DNA: TGCAGCGTTGGGGCCTGGTTGGGGGGCTCAAGCATTCAGTACTTC
V: TRBV29-1
size: few
D: .
J: TRBJ2-4
length: 15

CDR3: CATLPGQGFTGELFF
DNA: TGTGCCACCCTACCAGGACAGGGGTTCACCGGGGAGCTGTTTTTT
V: TRBV24-1
size: few
D: TRBD1
J: TRBJ2-2
length: 15

CDR3: CASSNPGLAFTGELFF
DNA: TGTGCCAGCAGCAACCCGGGACTAGCGTTCACCGGGGAGCTGTTTTTT
V: TRBV25-1
size: many
D: TRBD2
J: TRBJ2-2
length: 16

CDR3: CATSRVKNTEAFF
DNA: TGTGCCACCAGCAGAGTTAAGAACACTGAAGCTTTCTTT
V: TRBV15
size: few
D: .
J: TRBJ1-1
length: 13

CDR3: CASRGQGQTNEKLFF
DNA: TGCGCCAGCAGAGGACAGGGCCAAACTAATGAAAAACTGTTTTTT
V: TRBV5-1
size: few
D: TRBD1
J: TRBJ1-4
length: 15

CDR3: CASSLGDRVGDTQYF
DNA: TGTGCCAGCAGTTTGGGGGACAGGGTAGGAGATACGCAGTATTTT
V: TRBV12-3/TRBV12-4
size: .
D: TRBD1
J: TRBJ2-3
length: 15

CDR3: CSVEIGRGPYGYTF
DNA: TGCAGCGTTGAAATCGGCAGGGGCCCTTATGGCTACACCTTC
V: TRBV29-1
size: .
D: .
J: TRBJ1-2
length: 14

CDR3: CASSLRDREWGEQFF
DNA: TGCGCCAGCAGCTTGAGGGACAGGGAATGGGGCGAGCAGTTCTTC
V: TRBV5-1
size: .
D: TRBD1
J: TRBJ2-1
length: 15

CDR3: CSVDRGTREQYF
DNA: TGCAGCGTTGATAGGGGGACCCGCGAGCAGTACTTC
V: TRBV29-1
size: .
D: .
J: TRBJ2-7
length: 12

CDR3: CASSFGTYSYEQYF
DNA: TGTGCCAGCAGTTTTGGGACCTACTCCTACGAGCAGTACTTC
V: TRBV6-6
size: few
D: .
J: TRBJ2-7
length: 14

CDR3: CSVDGGQGTQETQYF
DNA: TGCAGCGTTGACGGGGGACAGGGGACCCAAGAGACCCAGTACTTC
V: TRBV29-1
size: few
D: TRBD1
J: TRBJ2-5
length: 15

CDR3: CASSYEGAINSPLHF
DNA: TGTGCCAGCAGTTACGAGGGGGCGATTAATTCACCCCTCCACTTT
V: TRBV6-5
size: few
D: TRBD1
J: TRBJ1-6
length: 15

CDR3: CASSVAAKYNEQFF
DNA: TGTGCCAGCAGCGTAGCGGCTAAATACAATGAGCAGTTCTTC
V: TRBV9
size: .
D: .
J: TRBJ2-1
length: 14

CDR3: CASSFLTSGSTDTQYF
DNA: TGTGCCAGCAGCTTCCTGACTAGCGGGAGCACAGATACGCAGTATTTT
V: TRBV7-9
size: few
D: TRBD2
J: TRBJ2-3
length: 16

CDR3: CASSLYPFGRMNTEAFF
DNA: TGTGCCAGCAGCTTATACCCCTTTGGGAGAATGAACACTGAAGCTTTCTTT
V: TRBV7-8
size: few
D: .
J: TRBJ1-1
length: 17

CDR3: CASSPPSRGGGHQPQHF
DNA: TGTGCCAGCAGTCCCCCCTCTCGGGGAGGGGGCCATCAGCCCCAGCATTTT
V: TRBV12-3/TRBV12-4
size: few
D: TRBD1
J: TRBJ1-5
length: 17